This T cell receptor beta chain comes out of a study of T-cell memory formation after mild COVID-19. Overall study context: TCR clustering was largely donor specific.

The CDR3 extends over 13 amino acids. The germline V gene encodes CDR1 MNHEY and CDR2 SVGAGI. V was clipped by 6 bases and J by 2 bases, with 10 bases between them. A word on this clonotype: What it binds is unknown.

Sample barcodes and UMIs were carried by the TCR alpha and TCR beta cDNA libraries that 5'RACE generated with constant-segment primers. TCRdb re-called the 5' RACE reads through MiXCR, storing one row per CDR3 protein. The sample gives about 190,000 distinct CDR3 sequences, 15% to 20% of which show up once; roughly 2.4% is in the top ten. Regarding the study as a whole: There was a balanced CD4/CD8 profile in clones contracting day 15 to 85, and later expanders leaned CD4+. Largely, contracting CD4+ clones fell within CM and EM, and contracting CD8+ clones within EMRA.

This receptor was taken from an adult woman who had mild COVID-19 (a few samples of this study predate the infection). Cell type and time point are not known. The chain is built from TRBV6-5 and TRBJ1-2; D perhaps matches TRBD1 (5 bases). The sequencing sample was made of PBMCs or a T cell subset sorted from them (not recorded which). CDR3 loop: CASSSAGNYGYTF. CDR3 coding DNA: TGTGCCAGCAGCTCCGCAGGGAACTATGGCTACACCTTC.